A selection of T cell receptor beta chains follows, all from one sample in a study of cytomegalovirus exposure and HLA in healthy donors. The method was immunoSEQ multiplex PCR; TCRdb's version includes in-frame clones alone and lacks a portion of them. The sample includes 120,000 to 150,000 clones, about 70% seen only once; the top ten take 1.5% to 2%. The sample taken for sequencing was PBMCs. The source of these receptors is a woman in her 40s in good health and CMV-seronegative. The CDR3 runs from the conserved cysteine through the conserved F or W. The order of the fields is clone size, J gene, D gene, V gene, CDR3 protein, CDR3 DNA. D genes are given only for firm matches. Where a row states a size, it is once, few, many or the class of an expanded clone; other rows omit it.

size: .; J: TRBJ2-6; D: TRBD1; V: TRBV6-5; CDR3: CASRDRAGANVLTF; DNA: TGTGCCAGCAGGGACAGGGCTGGGGCCAACGTCCTGACTTTC
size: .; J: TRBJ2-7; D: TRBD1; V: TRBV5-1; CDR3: CASSLGTGRYEQYF; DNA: TGCGCCAGCAGCTTGGGGACAGGTAGATACGAGCAGTACTTC
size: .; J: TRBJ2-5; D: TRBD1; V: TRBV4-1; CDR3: CASSQADRHQETQYF; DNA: TGCGCCAGCAGCCAAGCGGACAGGCACCAAGAGACCCAGTACTTC
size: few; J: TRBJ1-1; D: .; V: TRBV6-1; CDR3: CASSGPREAFF; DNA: TGTGCCAGCAGTGGGCCGAGGGAAGCTTTCTTT
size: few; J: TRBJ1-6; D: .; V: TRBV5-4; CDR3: CASTRGFADSPLHF; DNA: TGTGCCAGCACTAGGGGGTTTGCTGATTCACCCCTCCACTTT
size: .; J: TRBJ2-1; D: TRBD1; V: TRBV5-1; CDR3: CASSWGQGFYNEQFF; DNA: TGCGCCAGCAGCTGGGGACAGGGTTTCTACAATGAGCAGTTCTTC
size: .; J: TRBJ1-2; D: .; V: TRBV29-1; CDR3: CSAGGGNYGYTF; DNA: TGCAGCGCCGGGGGGGGGAACTATGGCTACACCTTC
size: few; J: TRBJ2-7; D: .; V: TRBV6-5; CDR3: CASSYQARTYEQYF; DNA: TGTGCCAGCAGTTACCAGGCCAGAACCTACGAGCAGTACTTC
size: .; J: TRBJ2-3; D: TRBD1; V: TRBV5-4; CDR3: CASSLLGQGTDTQYF; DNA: TGTGCCAGCAGCTTGTTAGGACAGGGCACAGATACGCAGTATTTT
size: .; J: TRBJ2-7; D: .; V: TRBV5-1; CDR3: CASRFQGGDEQYF; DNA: TGCGCCAGCAGATTCCAGGGGGGCGACGAGCAGTACTTC
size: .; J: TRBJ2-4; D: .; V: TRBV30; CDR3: CAWSQGLAKNIQYF; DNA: TGTGCCTGGAGTCAGGGTCTAGCCAAAAACATTCAGTACTTC
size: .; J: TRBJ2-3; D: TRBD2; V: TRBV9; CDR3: CASSAGGLAGTDTQYF; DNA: TGTGCCAGCAGCGCGGGGGGACTAGCGGGCACAGATACGCAGTATTTT
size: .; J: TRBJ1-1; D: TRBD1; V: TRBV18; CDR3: CASSPNGQGRNTEAFF; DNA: TGTGCCAGCTCACCAAACGGACAGGGGCGGAACACTGAAGCTTTCTTT
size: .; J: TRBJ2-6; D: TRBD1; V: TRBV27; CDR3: CASSLRQGGNVLTF; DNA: TGTGCCAGCAGTTTACGACAGGGTGGCAACGTCCTGACTTTC
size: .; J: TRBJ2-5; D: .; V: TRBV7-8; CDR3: CASSVRWTAQETQYF; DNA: TGTGCCAGCAGCGTCAGATGGACAGCCCAAGAGACCCAGTACTTC
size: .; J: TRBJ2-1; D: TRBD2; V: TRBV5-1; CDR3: CASRVSGGYNEQFF; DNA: TGCGCCAGCCGGGTTAGCGGGGGGTACAATGAGCAGTTCTTC
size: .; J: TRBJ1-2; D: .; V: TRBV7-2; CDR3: CASSQTPGYGYTF; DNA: TGTGCCAGCAGCCAAACTCCGGGCTATGGCTACACCTTC
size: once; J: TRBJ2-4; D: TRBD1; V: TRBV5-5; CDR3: CASSSAGQGARAKNIQYF; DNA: TGTGCCAGCAGCTCCGCGGGACAGGGGGCGCGAGCCAAAAACATTCAGTACTTC
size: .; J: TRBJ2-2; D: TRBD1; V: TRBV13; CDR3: CASSLRLGTANTGELFF; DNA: TGTGCCAGCAGCTTACGGCTCGGGACAGCGAACACCGGGGAGCTGTTTTTT
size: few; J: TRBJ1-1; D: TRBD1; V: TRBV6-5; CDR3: CASSYSGTGITEAFF; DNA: TGTGCCAGCAGTTACTCCGGGACAGGGATCACTGAAGCTTTCTTT